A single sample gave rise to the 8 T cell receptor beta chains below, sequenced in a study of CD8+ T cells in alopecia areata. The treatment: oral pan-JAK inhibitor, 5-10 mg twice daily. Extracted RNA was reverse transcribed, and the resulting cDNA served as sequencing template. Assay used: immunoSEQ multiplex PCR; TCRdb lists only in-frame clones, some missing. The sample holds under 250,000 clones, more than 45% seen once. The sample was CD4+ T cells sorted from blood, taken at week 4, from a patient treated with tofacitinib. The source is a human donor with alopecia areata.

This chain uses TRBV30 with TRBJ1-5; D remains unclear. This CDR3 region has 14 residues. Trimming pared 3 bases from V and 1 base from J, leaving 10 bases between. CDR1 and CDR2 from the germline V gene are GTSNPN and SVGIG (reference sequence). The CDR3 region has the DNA TGTGCCTGGAGCCCGGGAGGGAGCAATCAGCCCCAGCATTTT. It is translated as CAWSPGGSNQPQHF. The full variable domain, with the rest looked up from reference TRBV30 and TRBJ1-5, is SQTIHQWPATLVQPVGSPLSLECTVEGTSNPNLYWYRQAAGRGLQLLFYSVGIGQISSEVPQNLSASRPQDRQFILSSKKLLLSDSGFYLCAWSPGGSNQPQHFGDGTRLSIL.

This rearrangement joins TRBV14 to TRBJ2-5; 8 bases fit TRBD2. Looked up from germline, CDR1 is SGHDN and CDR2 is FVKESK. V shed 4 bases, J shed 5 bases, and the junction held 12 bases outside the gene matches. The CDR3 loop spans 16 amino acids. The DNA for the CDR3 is TGTGCCAGCAGCCCAGATGCGGGACTAGGGTACGAGACCCAGTACTTC. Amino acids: CASSPDAGLGYETQYF.

Written as DNA, the CDR3 is TGCAGCGTTGATAGTAGCGGGGCACGGGGCTACACCTTC. The encoded protein is CSVDSSGARGYTF. V usage is TRBV29-1 and J usage is TRBJ1-2, with D perhaps TRBD1 (5 bases). V shed 3 bases and J shed 8 bases, with 16 bases lying between them. This CDR3 contains 13 residues. Germline-derived CDR1 and CDR2 are SQVTM and ANQGSEA.

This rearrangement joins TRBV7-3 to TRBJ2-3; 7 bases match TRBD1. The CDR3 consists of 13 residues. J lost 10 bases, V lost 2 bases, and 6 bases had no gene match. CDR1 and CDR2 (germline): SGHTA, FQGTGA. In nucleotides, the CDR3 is TGTGCCAGCAGCTTAGATCGACAGGGATCGCAGTATTTT. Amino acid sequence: CASSLDRQGSQYF.

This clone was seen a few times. The CDR3 loop reads CASSPLVGERLFF. As DNA, the CDR3 is TGTGCCAGCAGCCCCCTCGTTGGGGAGAGACTGTTTTTT. The V gene is TRBV11-2, the J gene TRBJ1-4; no firm D call. Germline loops: CDR1 SGHAT, CDR2 FQNNGV. V gave up 5 bases and J gave up 13 bases, with 17 bases separating them. The CDR3 consists of 13 residues.

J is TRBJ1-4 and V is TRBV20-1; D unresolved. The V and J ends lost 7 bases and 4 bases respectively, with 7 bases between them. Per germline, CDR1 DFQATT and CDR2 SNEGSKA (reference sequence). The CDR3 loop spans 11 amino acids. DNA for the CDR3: TGCAGTGGGATGGGTAATGAAAAACTGTTTTTT. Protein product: CSGMGNEKLFF.

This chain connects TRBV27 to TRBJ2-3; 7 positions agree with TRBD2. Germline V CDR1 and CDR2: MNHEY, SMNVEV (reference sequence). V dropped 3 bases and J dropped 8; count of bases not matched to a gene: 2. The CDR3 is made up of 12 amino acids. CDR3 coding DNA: TGTGCCAGCAGTTTTTGGGGGGGTACGCAGTATTTT. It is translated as CASSFWGGTQYF.

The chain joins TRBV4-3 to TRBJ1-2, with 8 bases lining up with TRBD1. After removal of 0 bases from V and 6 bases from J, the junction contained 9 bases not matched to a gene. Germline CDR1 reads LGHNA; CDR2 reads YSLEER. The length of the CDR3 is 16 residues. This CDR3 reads CASSQDWNRGSNGYTF. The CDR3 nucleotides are TGCGCCAGCAGCCAAGATTGGAACAGGGGGTCCAATGGCTACACCTTC.